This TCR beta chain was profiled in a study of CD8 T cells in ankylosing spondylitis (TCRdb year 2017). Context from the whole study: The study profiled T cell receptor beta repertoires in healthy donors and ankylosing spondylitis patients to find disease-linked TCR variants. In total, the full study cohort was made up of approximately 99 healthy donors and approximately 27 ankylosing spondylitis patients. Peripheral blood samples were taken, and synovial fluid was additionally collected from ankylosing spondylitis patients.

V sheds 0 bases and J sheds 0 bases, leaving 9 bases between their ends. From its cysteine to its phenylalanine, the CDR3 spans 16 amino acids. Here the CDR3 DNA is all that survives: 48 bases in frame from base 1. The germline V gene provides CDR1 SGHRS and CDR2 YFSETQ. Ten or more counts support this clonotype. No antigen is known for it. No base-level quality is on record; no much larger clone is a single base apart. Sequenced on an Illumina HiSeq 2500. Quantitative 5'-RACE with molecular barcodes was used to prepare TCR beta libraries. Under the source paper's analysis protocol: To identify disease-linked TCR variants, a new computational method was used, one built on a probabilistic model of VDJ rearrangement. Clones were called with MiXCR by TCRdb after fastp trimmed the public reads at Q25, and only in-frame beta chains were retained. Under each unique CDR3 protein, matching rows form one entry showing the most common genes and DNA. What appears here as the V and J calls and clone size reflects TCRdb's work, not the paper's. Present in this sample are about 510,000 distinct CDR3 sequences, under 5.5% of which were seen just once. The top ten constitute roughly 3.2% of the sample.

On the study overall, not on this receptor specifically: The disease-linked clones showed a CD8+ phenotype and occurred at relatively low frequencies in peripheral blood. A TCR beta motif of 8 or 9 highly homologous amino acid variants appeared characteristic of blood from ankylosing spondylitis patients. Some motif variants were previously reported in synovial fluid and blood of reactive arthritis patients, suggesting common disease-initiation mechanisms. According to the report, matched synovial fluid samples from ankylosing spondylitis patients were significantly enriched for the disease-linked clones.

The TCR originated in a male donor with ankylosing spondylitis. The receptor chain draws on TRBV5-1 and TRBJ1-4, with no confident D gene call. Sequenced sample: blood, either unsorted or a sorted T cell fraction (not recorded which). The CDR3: CASSLGVISTNEKLFF. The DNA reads TGCGCCAGCAGCTTGGGGGTCATTTCAACTAATGAAAAACTGTTTTTT.